The clone carrying this T cell receptor (beta chain) was found a few times. Participants were aged about 18 to 90 years from 20 to 30 US areas. Assay: immunoSEQ multiplex PCR; the TCRdb copy retains only in-frame clones and omits some. The sample lists roughly 300,000 clones; around 87% were seen once. V was cut by 1 base and J by 6 bases, with 10 bases left in between. This CDR3 contains 14 residues. Germline V CDR1 and CDR2: MGHRA, YSYEKL. The sample belongs to a study of blood T cell repertoires in COVID-19. The rearrangement joins TRBV4-1 to TRBJ1-5, with no clear D. Sequencing was carried out using PBMCs or T cells enriched from blood (not recorded which). This TCR came from a woman aged 30 to 39 who had recovered from COVID-19. Here the CDR3 reads CASSQALVSQPQHF. The CDR3 nucleotides read TGCGCCAGCAGCCAAGCGCTGGTGAGTCAGCCCCAGCATTTT.